This TCR beta chain was sequenced in a study of T cells in Graves' hyperthyroidism and ophthalmopathy. Study in general: The blood sample was taken at first diagnosis, before treatment began.

Germline CDR1 and CDR2: MNHNS and SASEGT. The CDR3 consists of 15 residues. The ends were cut back, 8 bases at V and 4 bases at J, with 18 bases in the middle. TCR beta CDR3 region amplification was performed from RNA transcripts. The TCR CDR3 first-round RT-PCR relied on the HTBI primer set. TCRdb fed the multiplex PCR reads into MiXCR, producing one record per CDR3 protein. The sample lists around 600,000 distinct CDR3 sequences, roughly 14% occurring once. The V gene is TRBV6-1, the J gene TRBJ2-1; D is perhaps TRBD1 (5 bases). The source of this sequence is a woman between 45 and 60 years old with Graves' ophthalmopathy. The sequencing input was blood. In DNA form, the CDR3 reads TGTGCCAGCGGTGGGGCCCCCAACGTTTACAATGAGCAGTTCTTC. It encodes CASGGAPNVYNEQFF.